The rows below give T cell receptor beta chains drawn from one sample of a study of blood T cell repertoires in COVID-19. Some clones are missing from TCRdb's copy, which holds only in-frame ones; the method was immunoSEQ multiplex PCR. The sample lists over 200,000 clones, 75% to 85% occurring once. The sample taken for sequencing was PBMCs or T cells enriched from blood (not recorded which). The source of these receptors is a man aged 35 to 55 who had recovered from COVID-19. Each CDR3 is given with its conserved first and last residue. The order of the fields is J gene, D gene, V gene, clone size, CDR3 DNA, CDR3 protein. A D gene is named only where the DNA matches it firmly. A row's size may be missing; if present it is once, few, many or a size class.

j_gene: TRBJ2-2
d_gene: TRBD1
v_gene: TRBV7-8
abundance: once
CDR3nt: TGTGCCAGCAGCCCAAGAGATCGTGTAGGGGGCTCCGGGGAGCTGTTTTTT
CDR3aa: CASSPRDRVGGSGELFF

j_gene: TRBJ2-1
d_gene: TRBD2
v_gene: TRBV6-4
abundance: -
CDR3nt: TGTGCCAGCAGTCTAGCGGGGGGCAATGAGCAGTTCTTC
CDR3aa: CASSLAGGNEQFF

j_gene: TRBJ2-7
d_gene: TRBD2
v_gene: TRBV11-2
abundance: -
CDR3nt: TGTGCCAGCAGCTTAGGCCGGGCGGGGGGGACCTACGAGCAGTACTTC
CDR3aa: CASSLGRAGGTYEQYF

j_gene: TRBJ1-4
d_gene: -
v_gene: TRBV10-1
abundance: -
CDR3nt: TGCGCCAGCAGTGAGTCCCCACGACAGAATGAAAAACTGTTTTTT
CDR3aa: CASSESPRQNEKLFF

j_gene: TRBJ1-4
d_gene: TRBD1
v_gene: TRBV30
abundance: -
CDR3nt: TGTGCCTGGAGTTTGGGACAGGGAAATGAAAAACTGTTTTTT
CDR3aa: CAWSLGQGNEKLFF

j_gene: TRBJ1-1
d_gene: TRBD1
v_gene: TRBV11-2
abundance: -
CDR3nt: TGTGCCAGCAGACGGACAGGGATCGGGACTGAAGCTTTCTTT
CDR3aa: CASRRTGIGTEAFF

j_gene: TRBJ2-7
d_gene: -
v_gene: TRBV4-2
abundance: few
CDR3nt: TGTGCCAGCAGCCAAATGGACTCTCCACCCTACGAGCAGTACTTC
CDR3aa: CASSQMDSPPYEQYF

j_gene: TRBJ2-2
d_gene: TRBD2
v_gene: TRBV4-1
abundance: -
CDR3nt: TGCGCCAGCAGCCCGGGACTAGCGGGGACGGCGAACACCGGGGAGCTGTTTTTT
CDR3aa: CASSPGLAGTANTGELFF

j_gene: TRBJ2-3
d_gene: TRBD2
v_gene: TRBV10-3
abundance: -
CDR3nt: TGTGCCACCCAAACAAAGTCTAGCGGGGACCTTTACACAGATACGCAGTATTTT
CDR3aa: CATQTKSSGDLYTDTQYF

j_gene: TRBJ2-3
d_gene: TRBD2
v_gene: TRBV4-2
abundance: -
CDR3nt: TGTGCCAGCAGCCCCCGCCAGCGGGGAACAAGACAAACTCGCACAGATACGCAGTATTTT
CDR3aa: CASSPRQRGTRQTRTDTQYF

j_gene: TRBJ2-2
d_gene: -
v_gene: TRBV27
abundance: -
CDR3nt: TGTGCCATAAGAAGTCCTCCCGGACAGCCTCCAGTCAAGGTCGGGGAGCTGTTTTTT
CDR3aa: CAIRSPPGQPPVKVGELFF

j_gene: TRBJ2-2
d_gene: -
v_gene: TRBV2
abundance: -
CDR3nt: TGTGCCAGCAGCCTCGACACCGGGGAGCTGTTTTTT
CDR3aa: CASSLDTGELFF

j_gene: TRBJ1-2
d_gene: TRBD1
v_gene: TRBV28
abundance: -
CDR3nt: TGTGCCAGCAGGGGGACAGACGGTGGCTACACCTTC
CDR3aa: CASRGTDGGYTF

j_gene: TRBJ2-7
d_gene: -
v_gene: TRBV2
abundance: -
CDR3nt: TGTGCCAGTTCAACAGAAAGCGGGCTTGGAGAGGAGTACTTC
CDR3aa: CASSTESGLGEEYF

j_gene: TRBJ1-6
d_gene: TRBD1
v_gene: TRBV10-2
abundance: -
CDR3nt: TGCGCCAGCAGTGACAGGGGGCTGGTTTCACCCCTCCACTTT
CDR3aa: CASSDRGLVSPLHF

j_gene: TRBJ2-7
d_gene: TRBD1
v_gene: TRBV5-6
abundance: once
CDR3nt: TGTGCCAGCAGCCCCGGGACAGGGGCCTCCTACGAGCAGTACTTC
CDR3aa: CASSPGTGASYEQYF

j_gene: TRBJ2-1
d_gene: TRBD2
v_gene: TRBV13
abundance: -
CDR3nt: TGTGCCAGCAGCTTAGGACTAGCGGGGGGCTACAATGAGCAGTTCTTC
CDR3aa: CASSLGLAGGYNEQFF

j_gene: TRBJ2-1
d_gene: TRBD2
v_gene: TRBV12-5
abundance: -
CDR3nt: TGTGCTAGTGGTCCGGGGGGGAACAGTCGCAATGAGCAGTTCTTC
CDR3aa: CASGPGGNSRNEQFF

j_gene: TRBJ2-5
d_gene: TRBD2
v_gene: TRBV7-2
abundance: -
CDR3nt: TGTGCCAGCAGCTTAGGGCTAGCGGGGGTCGACTTC
CDR3aa: CASSLGLAGVDF

j_gene: TRBJ2-7
d_gene: TRBD2
v_gene: TRBV11-2
abundance: -
CDR3nt: TGTGCCAGCAGCTTAGCGGGGGGGTCCTACGAGCAGTACTTC
CDR3aa: CASSLAGGSYEQYF

j_gene: TRBJ2-2
d_gene: TRBD2
v_gene: TRBV24-1
abundance: -
CDR3nt: TGTGCCACCAGCCCCGGGGGGGGCCCCGGGGAGCTGTTTTTT
CDR3aa: CATSPGGGPGELFF

j_gene: TRBJ2-1
d_gene: TRBD2
v_gene: TRBV12-5
abundance: few
CDR3nt: TGTGCTAGTGGTTTGGCGGTAACGGTTAGCGGGAGCTCCTACAATGAGCAGTTCTTC
CDR3aa: CASGLAVTVSGSSYNEQFF

j_gene: TRBJ2-1
d_gene: TRBD1
v_gene: TRBV5-1
abundance: once
CDR3nt: TGCGCCAGCAGCCTGGACAGGGCGAATGAGCAGTTCTTC
CDR3aa: CASSLDRANEQFF

j_gene: TRBJ1-5
d_gene: TRBD1
v_gene: TRBV6-5
abundance: -
CDR3nt: TGTGCCAGTTATAACGGGACAGTGGGTAGGCAGCCCCAGCATTTT
CDR3aa: CASYNGTVGRQPQHF

j_gene: TRBJ2-6
d_gene: -
v_gene: TRBV29-1
abundance: -
CDR3nt: TGCAGCGTTGGGATGGGACACGACTACTCTGGGGCCAACGTCCTGACTTTC
CDR3aa: CSVGMGHDYSGANVLTF

j_gene: TRBJ2-3
d_gene: TRBD2
v_gene: TRBV10-3
abundance: few
CDR3nt: TGTGCCATCGGCTCAGCGGGGGACGCAGATACGCAGTATTTT
CDR3aa: CAIGSAGDADTQYF

j_gene: TRBJ2-1
d_gene: -
v_gene: TRBV5-4
abundance: few
CDR3nt: TGTGCCAGCAGCTTGTCTGAGAGTTCCTACAATGAGCAGTTCTTC
CDR3aa: CASSLSESSYNEQFF

j_gene: TRBJ2-7
d_gene: TRBD1
v_gene: TRBV24-1
abundance: -
CDR3nt: TGTGCCACAAGGGGGGACAGGGCTACATTTCCCTACGAGCAGTACTTC
CDR3aa: CATRGDRATFPYEQYF

j_gene: TRBJ2-7
d_gene: TRBD2
v_gene: TRBV9
abundance: -
CDR3nt: TGTGCCAGCAGCGTAGGAGCGGGAGGGAGCGAGCAGTACTTC
CDR3aa: CASSVGAGGSEQYF

j_gene: TRBJ1-5
d_gene: -
v_gene: TRBV3-1/TRBV3-2
abundance: -
CDR3nt: TGTGCCAGCAGTGCAGCGCCCAATCAGCCCCAGCATTTT
CDR3aa: CASSAAPNQPQHF

j_gene: TRBJ2-3
d_gene: -
v_gene: TRBV12-5
abundance: once
CDR3nt: TGTGCTAGTGGTTATGGAGGGGCAGATACGCAGTATTTT
CDR3aa: CASGYGGADTQYF

j_gene: TRBJ2-3
d_gene: -
v_gene: TRBV6-4
abundance: many
CDR3nt: TGTGCCAGCAGTGACGGTGGCGGGGGCGGCACAGATACGCAGTATTTT
CDR3aa: CASSDGGGGGTDTQYF

j_gene: TRBJ1-6
d_gene: -
v_gene: TRBV5-1
abundance: -
CDR3nt: TGCGCCAGCAGCTTGGATGGGCAGTATAATTCACCCCTCCACTTT
CDR3aa: CASSLDGQYNSPLHF

j_gene: TRBJ2-3
d_gene: -
v_gene: TRBV18
abundance: -
CDR3nt: TGTGCCAGCTCTGAATCTCCCAGGCTAATGAGCACAGATACGCAGTATTTT
CDR3aa: CASSESPRLMSTDTQYF

j_gene: TRBJ1-3
d_gene: TRBD1
v_gene: TRBV18
abundance: once
CDR3nt: TGTGCCAGCTCAGAGACACAGGGGCGCGGAAACACCATATATTTT
CDR3aa: CASSETQGRGNTIYF

j_gene: TRBJ2-7
d_gene: -
v_gene: TRBV27
abundance: once
CDR3nt: TGTGCCAGCAGCTTGGGGGCAGGTACCCCCTACGAGCAGTACTTC
CDR3aa: CASSLGAGTPYEQYF

j_gene: TRBJ1-5
d_gene: -
v_gene: TRBV23-1
abundance: once
CDR3nt: TGCGCCAGCAGTCAATCGTCAGACGAGACTCACAACGATAGCAATCAGCCCCAGCATTTT
CDR3aa: CASSQSSDETHNDSNQPQHF

j_gene: TRBJ1-2
d_gene: TRBD1
v_gene: TRBV18
abundance: -
CDR3nt: TGTGCCAGCTCACCTAAGTCCACAGGGGCTTTCGTTCGCTACACCTTC
CDR3aa: CASSPKSTGAFVRYTF

j_gene: TRBJ2-7
d_gene: -
v_gene: TRBV18
abundance: -
CDR3nt: TGTGCCAGCTCACCAGGATCTGAGCGAAACGAGCAGTACTTC
CDR3aa: CASSPGSERNEQYF

j_gene: TRBJ1-1
d_gene: TRBD1
v_gene: TRBV2
abundance: few
CDR3nt: TGTGCCAGCAGTAAGCCACAGGGGCCGAGCACTGAAGCTTTCTTT
CDR3aa: CASSKPQGPSTEAFF

j_gene: TRBJ2-7
d_gene: -
v_gene: TRBV5-5
abundance: -
CDR3nt: TGTGCCAGCAGCTTTGACACCGGCTCCTACGAGCAGTACTTC
CDR3aa: CASSFDTGSYEQYF

j_gene: TRBJ2-7
d_gene: -
v_gene: TRBV12-5
abundance: -
CDR3nt: TGTGCTAGTGGCTTCTCGTCCTACGAGCAGTACTTC
CDR3aa: CASGFSSYEQYF